This paragraph covers one T cell receptor beta chain sequence. The CDR3 totals 14 residues. CDR1 and CDR2 from the germline V gene are MRHNA and SNTAGT. The junction had 12 bases not matched to a gene; V was cut back by 7 bases and J by 8 bases. Cohort allocation depended upon clinical history that participants reported. The data were taken from a study of blood T cell repertoires in COVID-19. The table came from immunoSEQ multiplex PCR; TCRdb's copy has only in-frame clones and leaves some out. Of around 250,000 clones listed, approximately 90% were seen once; the top ten hold roughly 2.8%. The rearrangement links TRBV6-4 to TRBJ1-1; TRBD1 aligns across 8 bases. The material sequenced was PBMCs or T cells enriched from blood (not recorded which). This clonotype originated in a man aged 40-49 years who had been exposed to COVID-19. CDR3 DNA: TGTGCCAGCAAGAAGGACAGGGAGGGGTACGAAGCTTTCTTT. It encodes CASKKDREGYEAFF.